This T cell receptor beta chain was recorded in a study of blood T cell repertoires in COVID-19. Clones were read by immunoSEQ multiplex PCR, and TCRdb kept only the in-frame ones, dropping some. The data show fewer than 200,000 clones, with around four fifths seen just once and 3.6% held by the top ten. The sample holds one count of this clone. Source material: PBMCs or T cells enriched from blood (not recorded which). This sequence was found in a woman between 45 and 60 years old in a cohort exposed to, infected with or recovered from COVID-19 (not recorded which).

CDR3 bases: TGTGCCAGTAGTATGTGGGGCGGAGTGGGCCAAGAGACCCAGTACTTC. Its translation: CASSMWGGVGQETQYF. This chain uses TRBV19 with TRBJ2-5; weak D call: TRBD1 (5 bases). This CDR3 region has 16 residues. Germline V gene lookup returns CDR1 LNHDA and CDR2 SQIVND (reference sequence). The V gene lost 3 bases and the J gene lost 1 base, with 15 bases spanning the gap. The full variable domain, with the rest looked up from reference TRBV19 and TRBJ2-5, is DGGITQSPKYLFRKEGQNVTLSCEQNLNHDAMYWYRQDPGQGLRLIYYSQIVNDFQKGDIAEGYSVSREKKESFPLTVTSAQKNPTAFYLCASSMWGGVGQETQYFGPGTRLLVL.